Each of the 11 T cell receptor beta chains below was sequenced from the same sample in a study of T-cell memory formation after mild COVID-19. TCRdb redid the calling of the 5' RACE reads with MiXCR, one entry per CDR3 protein. The table includes tens of thousands of distinct CDR3 sequences, about 12% detected once. Sequencing used PBMCs or a T cell subset sorted from them (not recorded which). These TCRs come from an adult woman who had mild COVID-19 (a few samples of this study predate the infection). Cell type and time point are not known.

This clonotype was seen a few times. The rearrangement uses TRBV9 and TRBJ2-5; possibly TRBD1 for D (6 bases). The CDR3 contains 14 residues. V gave up 2 bases and J gave up 5 bases, with 13 bases separating them. The germline V gene has CDR1 SGDLS and CDR2 YYNGEE. The CDR3 sequence is CASSVAGAEETQYF. The CDR3 DNA is TGTGCCAGCAGCGTGGCAGGGGCGGAGGAGACCCAGTACTTC.

This clonotype was observed at least ten times. The V gene is TRBV6-5, the J gene TRBJ2-5, with D perhaps given as TRBD1 or TRBD2 (5 bases each). Per germline, CDR1 MNHEY and CDR2 SVGAGI. The CDR3 extends over 16 amino acids. V lost 0 bases to trimming and J lost 4 bases, with 15 bases between them. CDR3 nucleotides: TGTGCCAGCAGTTACTCACAGTCTCGGGGCAGAGAGACCCAGTACTTC. Encoded protein: CASSYSQSRGRETQYF.

The chain joins TRBV2 to TRBJ2-3; possibly TRBD2 for D (6 bases). This CDR3 region has 17 residues. The V gene's germline CDR1 is SNHLY and CDR2 FYNNEI. With 0 bases removed from V and 0 bases from J, the gap between germline ends came to 13 bases. Here the CDR3 DNA reads TGTGCCAGCAGTGAAGCGCTCGGCGGAGGGAGCACAGATACGCAGTATTTT. As protein: CASSEALGGGSTDTQYF.

As regards this clonotype: The junction does not match germline at one end; this may be a read error. V gene TRBV5-6 combines with J gene TRBJ2-5; either TRBD1 or TRBD2 may supply D (5 bases each). This CDR3 contains 16 residues. The germline V gene encodes CDR1 SGHDT and CDR2 YYEEEE. For the CDR3, the DNA is TGTACCAGCAGCGCTACCGGGACCGCGCGGCGAGAGACCCAGTACTTC. Translating gives CTSSATGTARRETQYF. Complete variable domain (other parts from reference TRBV5-6 and TRBJ2-5): DAGVTQSPTHLIKTRGQQVTLRCSPKSGHDTVSWYQQALGQGPQFIFQYYEEEERQRGNFPDRFSGHQFPNYSSELNVNALLLGDSALYLCTSSATGTARRETQYFGPGTRLLVL.

The sample holds many counts of this clonotype. V and J are TRBV6-4 and TRBJ2-3; D remains unclear. Between the trimmed V and J ends, which lost 3 bases and 8 bases, there was a span of 18 bases. Germline CDR1 reads MRHNA; CDR2 reads SNTAGT. CDR3 size: 15 residues. This CDR3 reads CASSEGSGGRGTQYF. The CDR3 nucleotides are TGTGCCAGCAGTGAAGGGTCAGGTGGACGCGGTACGCAGTATTTT.

In this sample, this clonotype turned up a few times. The chain carries TRBV29-1 and TRBJ2-3; TRBD1 aligns across 9 bases. The CDR3 extends over 14 amino acids. CDR1 is SQVTM, CDR2 ANQGSEA, per germline. Losses at the gene ends were 5 bases for V and 4 bases for J; bases not matched to a gene: 7. DNA of the CDR3: TGCAGCGTTCTTGGGACAGGGTCGGCAGATACGCAGTATTTT. Translated, it gives CSVLGTGSADTQYF.

V usage is TRBV6-2 or TRBV6-3 and J usage is TRBJ2-5, with D uncertain. With 5 bases removed from V and 0 bases from J, the gap between germline ends came to 16 bases. The CDR3 is 16 amino acids. Germline V gene sequence: CDR1 MNHEY, CDR2 SVGEGT. CDR3 region: CASSPGFGYYQETQYF. In DNA, the CDR3 is TGTGCCAGCAGTCCCGGGTTCGGTTACTACCAAGAGACCCAGTACTTC.

This chain joins TRBV6-1 and TRBJ1-2; tentatively, D is TRBD1 (5 bases). Germline V gene sequence: CDR1 MNHNS, CDR2 SASEGT. CDR3 length: 12 amino acids. The ends were cut back, 10 bases at V and 3 bases at J, with 12 bases in the middle. The DNA for the CDR3 is TGTGCCACCTCCGGACAAGACTATGGCTACACCTTC. This gives the protein CATSGQDYGYTF.

There are many counts of this clonotype. The chain links TRBV12-3 or TRBV12-4 to TRBJ2-7; D may be TRBD1 (6 bases). Trimming cost V 6 bases and J 1 base, with 16 bases left between them. CDR3 size: 15 residues. The DNA of the CDR3 is TGTGCCAGCAGCCTAAACAGGGTTGGTTCCTACGAGCAGTACTTC. It codes for CASSLNRVGSYEQYF.

This clonotype was seen more than once but under ten times. The V gene is TRBV12-3 or TRBV12-4, the J gene TRBJ1-2; D is perhaps TRBD1 (6 bases). This CDR3 has 16 residues. V was shortened by 0 bases and J by 4 bases, with 15 bases between the two germline ends. The CDR3 protein is CASSLAGVRQVYGYTF. As DNA, the CDR3 is TGTGCCAGCAGTTTAGCCGGTGTGAGACAGGTCTATGGCTACACCTTC.

This chain uses TRBV5-6 with TRBJ2-1; 10 nucleotides match TRBD1. Germline CDR1 reads SGHDT; CDR2 reads YYEEEE. The CDR3 consists of 17 residues. V shed 0 bases and J 5 bases; nucleotides not matched to a gene: 8. The CDR3 sequence: CASSLDWTGTGDNEQFF. The CDR3 DNA follows: TGTGCCAGCAGCTTGGATTGGACCGGGACAGGGGACAATGAGCAGTTCTTC. Filled out from reference TRBV5-6 and TRBJ2-1, the complete variable domain reads DAGVTQSPTHLIKTRGQQVTLRCSPKSGHDTVSWYQQALGQGPQFIFQYYEEEERQRGNFPDRFSGHQFPNYSSELNVNALLLGDSALYLCASSLDWTGTGDNEQFFGPGTRLTVL.